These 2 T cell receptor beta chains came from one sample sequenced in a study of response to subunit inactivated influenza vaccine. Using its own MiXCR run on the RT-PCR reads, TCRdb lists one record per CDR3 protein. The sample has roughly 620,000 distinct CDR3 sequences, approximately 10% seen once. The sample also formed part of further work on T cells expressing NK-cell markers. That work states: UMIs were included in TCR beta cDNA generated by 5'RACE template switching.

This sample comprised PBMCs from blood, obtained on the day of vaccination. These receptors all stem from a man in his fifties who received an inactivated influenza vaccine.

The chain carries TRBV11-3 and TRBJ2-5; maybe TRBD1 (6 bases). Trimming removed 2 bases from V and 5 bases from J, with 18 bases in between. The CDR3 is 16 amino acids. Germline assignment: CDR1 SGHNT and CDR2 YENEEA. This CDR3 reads CASSLRTPGVEETQYF. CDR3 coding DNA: TGTGCCAGCAGCTTAAGGACACCAGGGGTTGAGGAGACCCAGTACTTC.

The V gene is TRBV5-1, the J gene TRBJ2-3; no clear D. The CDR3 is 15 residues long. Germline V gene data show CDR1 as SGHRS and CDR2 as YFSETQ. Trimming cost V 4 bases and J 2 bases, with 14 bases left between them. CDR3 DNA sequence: TGCGCCAGCAGCGAAAGCCCGACACACACAGATACGCAGTATTTT. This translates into CASSESPTHTDTQYF.